This entry concerns a single TCR beta chain. The source of the sample is a study of patients and donors after allogeneic stem cell transplantation. MiXCR, run by TCRdb on the RT-PCR reads, gives a single entry per CDR3 protein. The table has about 110,000 distinct CDR3 sequences, approximately 40% seen once. Per the germline V gene, CDR1 is SEHNR and CDR2 is FQNEAQ (reference sequence). V gave up 1 base and J gave up 8 bases, with 8 bases separating them. This CDR3 comprises 12 residues. V usage is TRBV7-9 and J usage is TRBJ1-2; D uncertain. This TCR came from a human donor who was either an allogeneic HSCT recipient or a stem cell or donor lymphocyte infusion donor (not recorded which). It is not recorded whose cells these are; they may come from a transplant donor. Specimen: blood, either unsorted or a sorted T cell fraction (not recorded which). The CDR3: CASSLVGPGYTF. CDR3 nucleotide sequence: TGTGCCAGCAGCTTAGTAGGTCCGGGCTACACCTTC.